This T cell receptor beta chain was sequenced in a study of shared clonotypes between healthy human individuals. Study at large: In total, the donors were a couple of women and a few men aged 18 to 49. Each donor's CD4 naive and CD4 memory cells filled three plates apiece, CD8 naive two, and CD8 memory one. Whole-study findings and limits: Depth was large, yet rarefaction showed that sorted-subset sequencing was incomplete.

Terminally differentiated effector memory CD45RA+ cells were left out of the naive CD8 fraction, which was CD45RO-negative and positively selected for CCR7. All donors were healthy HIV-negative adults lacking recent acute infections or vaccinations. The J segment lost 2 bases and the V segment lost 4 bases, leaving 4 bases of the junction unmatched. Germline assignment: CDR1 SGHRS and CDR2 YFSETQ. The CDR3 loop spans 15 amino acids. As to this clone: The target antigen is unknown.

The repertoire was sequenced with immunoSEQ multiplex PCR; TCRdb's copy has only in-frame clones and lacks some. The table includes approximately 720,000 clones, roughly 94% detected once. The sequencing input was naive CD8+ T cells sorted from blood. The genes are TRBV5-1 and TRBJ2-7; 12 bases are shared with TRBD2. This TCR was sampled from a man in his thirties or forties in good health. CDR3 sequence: CASSTGLAGTYEQYF. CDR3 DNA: TGCGCCAGCAGCACCGGACTAGCGGGGACCTACGAGCAGTACTTC.